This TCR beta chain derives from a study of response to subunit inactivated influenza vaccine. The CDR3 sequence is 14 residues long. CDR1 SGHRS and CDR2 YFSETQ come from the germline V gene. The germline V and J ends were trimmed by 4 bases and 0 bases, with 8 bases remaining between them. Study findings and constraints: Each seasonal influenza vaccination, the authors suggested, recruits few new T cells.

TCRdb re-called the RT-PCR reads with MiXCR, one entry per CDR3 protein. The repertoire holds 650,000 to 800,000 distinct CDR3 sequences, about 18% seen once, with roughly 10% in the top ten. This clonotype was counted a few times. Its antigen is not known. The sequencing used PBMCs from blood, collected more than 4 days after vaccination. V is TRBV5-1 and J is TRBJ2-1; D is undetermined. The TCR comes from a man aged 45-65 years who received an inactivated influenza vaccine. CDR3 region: CASSVPSSYNEQFF. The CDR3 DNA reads TGCGCCAGCAGCGTACCGAGCTCCTACAATGAGCAGTTCTTC.